A selection of T cell receptor beta chains follows, all from one sample in a study of blood T cell repertoires in COVID-19. Measured with immunoSEQ multiplex PCR; TCRdb has only the in-frame clones, and not every one. The repertoire has 100,000 to 120,000 clones, around 89% of them found once; the top ten carry 3% to 3.5%. Sequencing was done on a sample of peripheral blood. The source of these receptors is a woman aged 45 to 65 with acute or convalescent COVID-19. Each CDR3 is given with its conserved first and last residue. D genes are given only for firm matches.

j_call v_call d_call cdr3_aa
TRBJ1-1 TRBV19 NA CASWAGLNTEAFF
TRBJ2-1 TRBV10-3 NA CAISDLGGEFF
TRBJ2-1 TRBV14 TRBD2 CASSQVALAGAGDNEQFF
TRBJ1-1 TRBV5-1 NA CASRTDSEAFF
TRBJ2-1 TRBV7-2 TRBD2 CASSFELAGANEQFF
TRBJ2-2 TRBV15 TRBD1 CATSRDRRTGELFF
TRBJ2-7 TRBV19 NA CASSRSGSYEQYF
TRBJ1-2 TRBV6-5 NA CASSRGGAEGYTF
TRBJ2-5 TRBV28 TRBD1 CASSAGDRVVETQYF
TRBJ1-4 TRBV4-1 NA CASSQDKGRWQGGEKLFF
TRBJ1-5 TRBV6-1 TRBD1 CASSEARDRVRQPQHF
TRBJ1-1 TRBV29-1 TRBD1 CSVVPGTGLLGTEAFF
TRBJ1-1 TRBV3-1/TRBV3-2 NA CASSQDWQGLMNTEAFF
TRBJ2-2 TRBV5-6 TRBD2 CASSLRDGRNGELFF
TRBJ1-6 TRBV19 TRBD1 CASSIRAGGNNSPLHF
TRBJ1-1 TRBV24-1 NA CATSDSGSKNTEAFF
TRBJ2-1 TRBV20-1 TRBD2 CSASPGTRSYNEQFF
TRBJ2-7 TRBV5-1 TRBD2 CASSGTSGSVDEQYF
TRBJ1-2 TRBV5-1 TRBD1 CASAPRTGGVGTF
TRBJ2-3 TRBV2 TRBD2 CASRGTSGTDTQYF
TRBJ2-5 TRBV7-2 NA CASSSTRAGETQYF
TRBJ2-5 TRBV2 NA CASSEMWESGTQYF
TRBJ1-2 TRBV5-8 NA CASSLRRNYGYTF
TRBJ2-5 TRBV3-1/TRBV3-2 NA CASSQALHPGTQYF
TRBJ2-1 TRBV18 NA CASSSEPPQGNEQFF
TRBJ1-1 TRBV12-3/TRBV12-4 NA CASSLRIGEAFF
TRBJ2-7 TRBV2 NA CASSEALGSGSYEQYF
TRBJ2-5 TRBV6-6 TRBD1 CASRRPQGALGETQYF
TRBJ2-7 TRBV5-1 TRBD1 CASSLDRGVGEQYF
TRBJ1-4 TRBV6-5 NA CASKGGKTNEKLFF
TRBJ1-5 TRBV2 TRBD1 CASRPGTGGGQPQHF
TRBJ2-2 TRBV24-1 NA CATSVGQGRPGELFF
TRBJ2-7 TRBV19 TRBD2 CASSFLAGPYEQYF
TRBJ2-2 TRBV19 NA CASSIGGLNTGELFF
TRBJ2-1 TRBV24-1 NA CATSDHPGWEQFF
TRBJ2-7 TRBV28 TRBD1 CASSPGQGTHEQYF
TRBJ1-1 TRBV5-1 NA CASSLGWGDTEAFF
TRBJ1-3 TRBV25-1 NA CASSDPGRGNTIYF
TRBJ2-7 TRBV6-5 TRBD1 CASRPNRGTYEQYF
TRBJ2-4 TRBV3-1/TRBV3-2 NA CASSQDRRLAKNIQYF
TRBJ1-2 TRBV19 NA CASSIDLQGIGYTF
TRBJ1-2 TRBV4-1 TRBD1 CASSQSGTVREPYGYTF
TRBJ2-1 TRBV19 TRBD2 CASSLTPGTSGPWSYNEQFF
TRBJ1-6 TRBV5-6 NA CASSHSNSPLHF
TRBJ2-1 TRBV6-4 NA CASSASAASYNEQFF
TRBJ2-1 TRBV7-9 TRBD2 CASSPAGTSGRALKVEQFF
TRBJ1-3 TRBV7-2 NA CASSQDSSGNTIYF
TRBJ1-2 TRBV6-5 NA CASSPPGGAYGYTF
TRBJ2-7 TRBV19 TRBD2 CASSIFGTSGSSYEQYF
TRBJ2-1 TRBV7-8 TRBD1 CASSIRTGSYNEQFF